This T cell receptor (beta chain) emerged from a study of radiotherapy plus CTLA-4 blockade in lung cancer. Of note for this clone: Antigen specificity is unknown.

This CDR3 is built from 17 residues. The V gene end was trimmed by 7 bases and the J gene end by 0 bases; junction bases not matched to a gene: 12. Germline CDR1 reads LNHDA; CDR2 reads SQIVND (reference sequence). Study-level findings and limits: Per reports, early blood T cell clone dynamics, plus interferon-beta, forecast response most strongly.

Sequencing used immunoSEQ multiplex PCR; TCRdb keeps in-frame clones, though not all of them. There are 120,000 or so clones in the sample; just under 90% occur only once, and approximately 7% lies in the top ten. This TCR derives from a human donor with non-small cell lung cancer that progressed on radiotherapy plus ipilimumab. The input for sequencing was peripheral blood, taken from a patient treated with radiotherapy plus ipilimumab. The chain employs TRBV19 and TRBJ1-5; 7 nucleotides agree with TRBD1. The CDR3 DNA reads as TGTGCCAGTAATCCGACAGGGAAGGGTTATAGCAATCAGCCCCAGCATTTT. Its protein is CASNPTGKGYSNQPQHF.